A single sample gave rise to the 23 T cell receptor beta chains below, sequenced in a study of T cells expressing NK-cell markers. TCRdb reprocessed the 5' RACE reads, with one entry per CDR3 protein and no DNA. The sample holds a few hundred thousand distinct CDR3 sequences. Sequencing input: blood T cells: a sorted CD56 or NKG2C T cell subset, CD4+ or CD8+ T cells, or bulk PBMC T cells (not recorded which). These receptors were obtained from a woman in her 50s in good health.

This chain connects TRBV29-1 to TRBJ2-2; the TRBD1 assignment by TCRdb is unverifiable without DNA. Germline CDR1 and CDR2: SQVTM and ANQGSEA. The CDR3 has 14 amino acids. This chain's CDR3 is CSALAGVRTGELFF.

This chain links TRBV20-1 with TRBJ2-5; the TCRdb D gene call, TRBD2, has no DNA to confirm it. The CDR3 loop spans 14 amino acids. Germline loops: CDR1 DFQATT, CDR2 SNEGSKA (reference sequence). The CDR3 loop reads CSAIGLAGLGTQYF.

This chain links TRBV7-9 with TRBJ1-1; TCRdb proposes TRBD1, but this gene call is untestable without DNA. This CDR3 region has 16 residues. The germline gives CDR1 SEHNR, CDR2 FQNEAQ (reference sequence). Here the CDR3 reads CASSYGTGGRRDEAFF.

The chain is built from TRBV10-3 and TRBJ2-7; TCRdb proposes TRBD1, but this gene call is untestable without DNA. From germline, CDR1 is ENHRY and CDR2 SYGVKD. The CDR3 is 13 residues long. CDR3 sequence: CAINRGDSYEQYF.

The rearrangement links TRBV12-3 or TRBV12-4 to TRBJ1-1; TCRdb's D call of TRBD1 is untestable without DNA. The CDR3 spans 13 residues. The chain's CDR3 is CASRIRDGTEAFF.

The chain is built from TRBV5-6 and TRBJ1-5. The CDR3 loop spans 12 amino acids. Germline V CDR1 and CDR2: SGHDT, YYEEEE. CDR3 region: CASSSSLQPQHF.

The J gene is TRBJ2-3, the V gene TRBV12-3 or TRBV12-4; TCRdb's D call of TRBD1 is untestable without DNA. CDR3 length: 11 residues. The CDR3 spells CASRDGGAQYF.

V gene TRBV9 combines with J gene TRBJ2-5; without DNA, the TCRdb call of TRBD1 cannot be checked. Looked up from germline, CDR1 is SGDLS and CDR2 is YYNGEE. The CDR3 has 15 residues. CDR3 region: CASSASTGFGETQYF.

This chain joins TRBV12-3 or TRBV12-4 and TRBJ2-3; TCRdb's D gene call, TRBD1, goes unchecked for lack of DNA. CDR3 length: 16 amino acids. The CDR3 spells CASSSLPGRRTDTQYF.

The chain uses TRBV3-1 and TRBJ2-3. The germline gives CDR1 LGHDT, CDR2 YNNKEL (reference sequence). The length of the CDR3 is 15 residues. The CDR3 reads CASSQDTRAADTQYF.

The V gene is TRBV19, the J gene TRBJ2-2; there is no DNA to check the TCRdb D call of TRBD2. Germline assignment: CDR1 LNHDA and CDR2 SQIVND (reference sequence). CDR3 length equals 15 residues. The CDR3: CASSIRAENTGELFF.

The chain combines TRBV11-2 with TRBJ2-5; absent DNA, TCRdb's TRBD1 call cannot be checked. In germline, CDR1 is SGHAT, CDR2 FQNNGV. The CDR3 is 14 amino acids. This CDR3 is CASRDPRVQETQYF.

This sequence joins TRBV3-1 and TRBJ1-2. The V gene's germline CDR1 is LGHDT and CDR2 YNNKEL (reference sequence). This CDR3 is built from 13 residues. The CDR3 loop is CASSPILNYGYTF.

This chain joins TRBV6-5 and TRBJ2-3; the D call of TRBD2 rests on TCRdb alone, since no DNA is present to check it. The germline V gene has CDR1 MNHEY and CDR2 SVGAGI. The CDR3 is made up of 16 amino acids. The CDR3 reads CASSYSQLAVPDTQYF.

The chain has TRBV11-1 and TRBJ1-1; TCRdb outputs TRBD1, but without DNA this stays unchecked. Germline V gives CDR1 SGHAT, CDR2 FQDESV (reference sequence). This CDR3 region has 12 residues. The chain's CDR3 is CASSGGQLEAFF.

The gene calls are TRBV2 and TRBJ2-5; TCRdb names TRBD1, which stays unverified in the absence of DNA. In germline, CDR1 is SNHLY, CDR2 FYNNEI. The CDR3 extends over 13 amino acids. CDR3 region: CASSRDKVGTQYF. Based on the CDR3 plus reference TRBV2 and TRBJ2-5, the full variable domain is EPEVTQTPSHQVTQMGQEVILRCVPISNHLYFYWYRQILGQKVEFLVSFYNNEISEKSEIFDDQFSVERPDGSNFTLKIRSTKLEDSAMYFCASSRDKVGTQYFGPGTRLLVL.

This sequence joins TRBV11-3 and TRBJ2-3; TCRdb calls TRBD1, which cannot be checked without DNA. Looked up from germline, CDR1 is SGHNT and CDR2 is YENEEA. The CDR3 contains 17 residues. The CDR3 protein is CASTPQPGQGAGDTQYF.

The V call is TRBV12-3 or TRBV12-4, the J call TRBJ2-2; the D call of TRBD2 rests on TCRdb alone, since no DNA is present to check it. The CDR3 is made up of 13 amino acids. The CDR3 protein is CASRSPRAGELFF.

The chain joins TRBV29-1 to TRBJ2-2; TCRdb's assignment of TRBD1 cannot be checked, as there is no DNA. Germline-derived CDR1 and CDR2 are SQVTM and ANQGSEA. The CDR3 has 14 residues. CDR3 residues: CSVEGRGATGELFF.

CDR3 in amino acids: CASSPVPRIAYNEQFF. The genes are TRBV3-1 and TRBJ2-1; TCRdb picks TRBD1, but there is no DNA to check that call. This CDR3 spans 16 amino acids. CDR1 LGHDT and CDR2 YNNKEL come from the germline V gene (reference sequence).

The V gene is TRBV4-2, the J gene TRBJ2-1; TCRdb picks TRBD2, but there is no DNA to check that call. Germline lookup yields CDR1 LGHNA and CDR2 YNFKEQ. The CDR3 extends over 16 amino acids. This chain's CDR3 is CASSQGTSGRSDEQFF.

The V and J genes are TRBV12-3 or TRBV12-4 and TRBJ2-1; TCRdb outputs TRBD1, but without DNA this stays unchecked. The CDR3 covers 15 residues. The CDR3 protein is CASSQYRDREDEQFF.

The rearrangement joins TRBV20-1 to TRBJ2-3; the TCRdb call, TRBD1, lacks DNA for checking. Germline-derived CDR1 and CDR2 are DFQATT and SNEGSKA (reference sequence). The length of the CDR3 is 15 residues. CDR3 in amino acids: CSARALGLSTDTQYF.